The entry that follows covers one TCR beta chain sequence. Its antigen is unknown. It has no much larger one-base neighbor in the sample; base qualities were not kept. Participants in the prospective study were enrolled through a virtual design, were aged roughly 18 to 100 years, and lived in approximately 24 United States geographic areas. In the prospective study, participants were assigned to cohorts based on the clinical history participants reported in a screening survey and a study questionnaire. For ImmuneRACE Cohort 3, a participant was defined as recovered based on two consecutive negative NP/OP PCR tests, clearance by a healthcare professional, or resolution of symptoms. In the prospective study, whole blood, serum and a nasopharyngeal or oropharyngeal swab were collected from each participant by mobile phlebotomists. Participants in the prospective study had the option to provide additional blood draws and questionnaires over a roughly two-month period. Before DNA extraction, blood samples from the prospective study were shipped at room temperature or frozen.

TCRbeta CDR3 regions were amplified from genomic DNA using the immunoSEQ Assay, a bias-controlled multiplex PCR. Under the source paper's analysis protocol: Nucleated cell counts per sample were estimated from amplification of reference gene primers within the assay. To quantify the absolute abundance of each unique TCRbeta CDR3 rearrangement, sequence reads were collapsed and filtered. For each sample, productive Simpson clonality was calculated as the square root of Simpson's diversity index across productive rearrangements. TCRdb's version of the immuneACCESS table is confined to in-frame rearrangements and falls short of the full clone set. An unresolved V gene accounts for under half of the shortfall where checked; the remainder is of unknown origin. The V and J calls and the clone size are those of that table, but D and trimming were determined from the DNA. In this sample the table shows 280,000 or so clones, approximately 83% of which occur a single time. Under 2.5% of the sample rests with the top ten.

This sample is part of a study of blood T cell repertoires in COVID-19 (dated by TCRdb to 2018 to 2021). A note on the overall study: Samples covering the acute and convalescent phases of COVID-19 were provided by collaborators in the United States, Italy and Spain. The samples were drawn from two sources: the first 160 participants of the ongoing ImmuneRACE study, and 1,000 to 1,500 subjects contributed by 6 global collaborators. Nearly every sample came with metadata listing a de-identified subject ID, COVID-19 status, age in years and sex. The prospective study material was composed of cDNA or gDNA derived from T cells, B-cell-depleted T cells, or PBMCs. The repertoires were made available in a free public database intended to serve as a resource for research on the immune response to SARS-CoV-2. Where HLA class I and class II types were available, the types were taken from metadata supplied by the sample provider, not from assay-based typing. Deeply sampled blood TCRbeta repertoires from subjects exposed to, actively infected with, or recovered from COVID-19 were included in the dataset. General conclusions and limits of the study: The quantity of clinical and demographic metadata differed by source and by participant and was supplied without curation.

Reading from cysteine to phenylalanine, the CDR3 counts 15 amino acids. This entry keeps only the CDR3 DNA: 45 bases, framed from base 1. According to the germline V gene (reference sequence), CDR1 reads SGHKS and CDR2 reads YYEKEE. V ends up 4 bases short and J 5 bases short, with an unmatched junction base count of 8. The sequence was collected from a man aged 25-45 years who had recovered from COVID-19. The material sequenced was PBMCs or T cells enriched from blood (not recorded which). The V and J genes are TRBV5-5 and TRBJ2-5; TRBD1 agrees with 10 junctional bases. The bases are TGTGCCAGCAGCCAGGGGACAGGGGCGTTTGAGACCCAGTACTTC. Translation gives CASSQGTGAFETQYF. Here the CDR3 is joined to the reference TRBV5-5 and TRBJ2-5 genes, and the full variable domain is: DAGVTQSPTHLIKTRGQQVTLRCSPISGHKSVSWYQQVLGQGPQFIFQYYEKEERGRGNFPDRFSARQFPNYSSELNVNALLLGDSALYLCASSQGTGAFETQYFGPGTRLLVL.